The next 20 T cell receptor beta chains were all read from a single sample in a study of T cells in Graves' hyperthyroidism and ophthalmopathy (dated by TCRdb to the late 2010s). Library prep was done by multiplex PCR. TCRdb lists the instrument as Illumina HiSeq 2000. The TCR beta CDR3 regions were amplified from RNA transcripts. The first round of RT-PCR for the TCR CDR3 was performed with the HTBI primer set and the Qiagen OneStep RT-PCR kit. TCRdb reran the public reads through fastp at Q25 and MiXCR, keeping productive beta chains. Rows with a matching CDR3 protein are joined into one entry that keeps the most common DNA and genes. The sample contains more than 550,000 distinct CDR3 sequences, nearly 45% of them found a single time. The top ten clones comprise less than 8.5% of the sample. Sequencing used peripheral blood or thyroid tissue (not recorded which). The origin of the receptors is an adult man with Graves' disease, either hyperthyroidism or ophthalmopathy (not recorded which).

There are many counts of this clonotype. CDR3 protein: CASGEGQGRWLNYGYTF. CDR3 DNA: TGTGCCAGCGGAGAAGGACAGGGAAGGTGGCTTAACTATGGCTACACCTTC. The chain combines TRBV2 with TRBJ1-2, with TRBD1 identical over 8 bases. The CDR3 length is 17 residues. V lost 8 bases, J lost 1 base, and 15 bases stayed unmatched. CDR1 is SNHLY and CDR2 is FYNNEI in the germline V gene.

This clonotype was counted a single time. V and J are TRBV6-2 or TRBV6-3 and TRBJ1-6; 7 bases are a match to TRBD1. This CDR3 is 16 amino acids long. With 4 bases clipped from V and 2 bases from J, the junction kept 5 bases outside the gene matches. Germline CDR1 reads MNHEY; CDR2 reads SVGEGT. The CDR3 nucleotides are TGTGCCAGCAGTTCTCGACAGGGAACCTATAATTCACCCCTCCACTTT. This codes for CASSSRQGTYNSPLHF.

About this clonotype itself: As the CDR3 is not closed by the conserved phenylalanine or tryptophan, this likely results from a read error. V gene TRBV7-2 combines with J gene TRBJ1-1; D call uncertain. Germline V gives CDR1 SGHTA, CDR2 FQGNSA. Trimming cost V 5 bases and J 0 bases, with 10 bases left between them. This CDR3 spans 14 amino acids. This chain's CDR3 is CASSPRSMNTEAFS. CDR3 nucleotide sequence: TGTGCCAGCAGCCCGAGGAGCATGAACACTGAAGCTTTCTCT.

This clonotype occurred a few times. The chain couples TRBV27 to TRBJ1-2; D possibly corresponds to TRBD1 (6 bases). Germline-derived CDR1 and CDR2 are MNHEY and SMNVEV (reference sequence). The CDR3 is 13 residues long. Trimming took off 7 bases at V and 4 bases at J, with 13 bases between the two ends. The CDR3 DNA follows: TGTGCCAGCAAAAGGACAGATTCCTATGGCTACACCTTC. As protein: CASKRTDSYGYTF.

The chain combines TRBV2 with TRBJ2-7; 12 bases match TRBD2. The junction had 4 bases not matched to a gene; V was cut back by 5 bases and J by 2 bases. The germline V gene encodes CDR1 SNHLY and CDR2 FYNNEI. The CDR3 covers 15 residues. The CDR3 region is CASSFGLAGTYEQYF. The DNA for the CDR3 is TGTGCCAGCAGTTTTGGACTAGCGGGGACCTACGAGCAGTACTTC.

This clonotype was recorded many times. The chain uses TRBV24-1 and TRBJ1-2, with 8 bases aligning to TRBD1. The CDR3 extends over 14 amino acids. V was pared by 4 bases and J by 8 bases, with 8 bases of the junction left unmatched. Looked up from germline, CDR1 is KGHDR and CDR2 is SFDVKD. CDR3 nucleotides: TGTGCCACCAGTGACGCCGACAGGGGCCGGGGCTACACCTTC. As protein: CATSDADRGRGYTF.

The chain employs TRBV24-1 and TRBJ2-5, with TRBD2 matching over 9 bases. Losses at the gene ends were 6 bases for V and 1 base for J; bases not matched to a gene: 5. The CDR3 sequence is 15 residues long. CDR1 is KGHDR and CDR2 is SFDVKD in the germline V gene. The CDR3 sequence: CATSFTSGSQETQYF. The CDR3 DNA reads as TGTGCCACCAGTTTTACTAGCGGGTCCCAAGAGACCCAGTACTTC.

The rearrangement joins TRBV7-3 to TRBJ1-2; D not certain. Germline V lookup: CDR1 SGHTA, CDR2 FQGTGA. V lost 0 bases and J 7 bases, leaving 15 bases between the germline ends. The CDR3 is 15 amino acids. CDR3 bases: TGTGCCAGCAGCTTAACTGGGTCATTTTCGGCTGGCTACACCTTC. It codes for CASSLTGSFSAGYTF.

The chain has TRBV20-1 and TRBJ2-5; 7 bases agree with TRBD2. Germline CDR1 DFQATT, CDR2 SNEGSKA (reference sequence). The CDR3 loop spans 17 amino acids. J was trimmed by 5 bases and V by 3 bases; bases with no gene match: 18. The CDR3 nucleotides are TGCAGTGCTAGTAGTCCTCCTTCGACTAGCAGGAAGGAGACCCAGTACTTC. It codes for CSASSPPSTSRKETQYF.

This clonotype was counted many times. This rearrangement joins TRBV10-2 to TRBJ1-5, with D possibly matching TRBD1 (6 bases). V lost 6 bases to trimming and J lost 0 bases, with 9 bases between them. This CDR3 region has 14 residues. Germline V CDR1 and CDR2: WSHSY, SAAADI. The CDR3 loop is CASRSGASNQPQHF. In DNA form, the CDR3 reads TGCGCCAGCAGGTCGGGGGCTAGCAATCAGCCCCAGCATTTT.

The chain links TRBV24-1 to TRBJ2-2; 7 nucleotides agree with TRBD1. Germline V gene sequence: CDR1 KGHDR, CDR2 SFDVKD. The CDR3 has 15 residues. With 3 bases clipped from V and 5 bases from J, the junction kept 5 bases outside the gene matches. CDR3 bases: TGTGCCACCAGTGATGCCAGGGGGAATACCGGGGAGCTGTTTTTT. This encodes CATSDARGNTGELFF.

This chain links TRBV2 with TRBJ2-5; D unclear. Per the germline V gene, CDR1 is SNHLY and CDR2 is FYNNEI. Trimming removed 6 bases at V and 9 bases at J, with 20 bases between. The CDR3 sequence is 14 residues long. The DNA of the CDR3 is TGTGCCAGCAGCCAAGATCATGTTAGGTTCGCCCAGTACTTC. Translated: CASSQDHVRFAQYF.

The chain links TRBV12-3 or TRBV12-4 to TRBJ2-7; D is uncertain. The V gene lost 3 bases and the J gene lost 3 bases, with 12 bases spanning the gap. The CDR3 extends over 14 amino acids. The CDR3 coding sequence is TGTGCCAGCAGTTTGTCCCTGGGCGGCTACGAGCAGTACTTC. This encodes CASSLSLGGYEQYF.

This clonotype was recorded many times. This chain uses TRBV7-9 with TRBJ1-2; no clear D gene. The CDR3 has 15 residues. V lost 5 bases and J lost 3, with 16 bases in between. In germline, CDR1 is SEHNR, CDR2 FQNEAQ (reference sequence). The CDR3 protein is CASSEPPPGDYGYTF. The CDR3 region has the DNA TGTGCCAGCAGCGAACCCCCGCCGGGAGACTATGGCTACACCTTC.

A note on this clonotype: Its ends do not fully match the called genes, so a read error is possible. The gene calls are TRBV7-2 and TRBJ1-4; the match to TRBD1 covers 7 bases. The length of the CDR3 is 15 residues. CDR1 is SGHTA and CDR2 is FQGNSA in the germline V gene. CDR3 protein: CASSVNRGGGEKLLF. DNA of the CDR3: TGTGCCAGCAGCGTAAACAGGGGAGGCGGTGAAAAACTGCTTTTT.

The chain carries TRBV25-1 and TRBJ1-2; TRBD1 matches at 7 bases. Unmatched junction bases numbered 12, after V lost 8 bases and J lost 6 bases. Germline CDR1 and CDR2: MGHDK and SYGVNS. The CDR3 loop spans 14 amino acids. The DNA for the CDR3 is TGTGCCAGCTTGGGAGGACGAGGGGGCAATGGCTACACCTTC. This translates into CASLGGRGGNGYTF.

This clonotype has a count of ten or more. The genes are TRBV25-1 and TRBJ2-5; D gene uncertain. Per the germline V gene, CDR1 is MGHDK and CDR2 is SYGVNS. The CDR3 totals 14 residues. Trimming took 2 bases from V and 0 from J, leaving 7 bases between them. The CDR3 loop is CASSEPGYQETQYF. For the CDR3, the DNA is TGTGCCAGCAGTGAACCGGGTTACCAAGAGACCCAGTACTTC.

A note on this clonotype: The junction departs from the called germline gene at one end, perhaps through a read error. The rearrangement joins TRBV9 to TRBJ1-4; 11 nucleotides align to TRBD1. Looked up from germline, CDR1 is SGDLS and CDR2 is YYNGEE. The CDR3 extends over 9 amino acids. Written as DNA, the CDR3 is TGTGCCAGCAGTGGACAGGGGGCTTTT. As protein: CASSGQGAF.

There are a few counts of this clonotype. The V call is TRBV10-3, the J call TRBJ2-5; TRBD2 matches 12 bases. With 4 bases clipped from V and 3 bases from J, the junction kept 3 bases outside the gene matches. CDR1 and CDR2 (germline): ENHRY, SYGVKD. CDR3 length: 15 residues. CDR3 region: CAISVTSGGEETQYF. The DNA of the CDR3 is TGTGCCATCAGTGTGACTAGCGGGGGAGAAGAGACCCAGTACTTC.

The chain links TRBV19 to TRBJ2-2, with 8 bases matching TRBD2. This CDR3 region has 19 residues. Germline CDR1 is LNHDA and CDR2 is SQIVND (reference sequence). The ends lost 0 bases at V and 0 bases at J; junction bases unmatched: 9. In DNA, the CDR3 is TGTGCCAGTAGTATAGATCCCCCCCTAGCGGGCTCGAACACCGGGGAGCTGTTTTTT. This translates into CASSIDPPLAGSNTGELFF.